This T cell receptor (beta chain) was retrieved from a study of sequential checkpoint blockade in melanoma. Per germline, CDR1 LGHNA and CDR2 YSLEER. V was trimmed by 0 bases and J by 1 base, leaving 7 bases between them. The CDR3 is made up of 15 amino acids. The assay was immunoSEQ multiplex PCR, and TCRdb's table has in-frame clones only and misses some. The sample yields some 20,000 clones, 75% to 85% seen once. The treatment here: randomized to nivolumab then ipilimumab (arm A) or the reverse (arm B). None of the patients previously received DNA-damaging chemotherapy. The V gene is TRBV4-3, the J gene TRBJ1-5, with D unresolved. Sequencing used CD8+ T cells sorted from blood (inferred from file names), obtained from a patient given nivolumab and ipilimumab in sequence. The TCR comes from a human donor with melanoma. CDR3 loop: CASSQDRASNQPQHF. CDR3 DNA: TGCGCCAGCAGCCAAGATAGAGCCAGCAATCAGCCCCAGCATTTT.